This entry describes one T cell receptor beta chain. What this receptor recognizes is not known. No much larger clone exists at a distance of one base, and base qualities are not known. The time point label of this sample denotes: 4 weeks on oral tofacitinib. The intended sense of this specimen's treatment or condition label: oral pan-JAK inhibitor, 5-10 mg twice daily. Peripheral blood and lesional scalp punch biopsies were obtained from patients with alopecia areata. PBMCs were isolated by density centrifugation and stained for CD3, CD4 and CD8, and CD4+ and CD8+ T cells were sorted on a FACSAria. This entry belongs to a study of CD8+ T cells in alopecia areata (dated by TCRdb to the late 2010s). In the study overall: Treated patients were enrolled in an open-label pilot trial of oral tofacitinib, 5 to 10 mg twice daily, for moderate-to-severe alopecia areata. Patients stayed on tofacitinib for 6 to 18 months and then had 6 months of follow-up off drug so that delayed response and recurrence could be assessed. Disease severity in treated patients was measured with the SALT score, which quantifies the percentage of affected scalp surface area. The study used high-throughput TCRbeta sequencing to examine T cell clonal expansion in alopecia areata, in both the C3H/HeJ mouse model and human patients. In humans, TCRbeta sequencing was performed on scalp tissue and on sorted CD4+ and CD8+ peripheral blood T cells from healthy controls and from patients with patchy or totalis/universalis alopecia areata. Tofacitinib-treated patients had biopsies at baseline and at 4 and 24 weeks of treatment, with a later scalp biopsy in several patients. Scalp clonality was compared among normal scalp (n=4), patchy alopecia areata scalp (n=8), and alopecia totalis/universalis scalp (n=8). RNA was obtained with the PAXgene miRNA kit for fixed scalp, the miRNeasy kit for PBMCs, and the RNeasy kit for mouse skin. TCRbeta CDR3 regions were amplified by immunoSEQ multiplex PCR with 35 Vbeta forward and 13 Jbeta reverse primers. Overall study outcomes, separate from this receptor: With tofacitinib, both scalp clonality and the number of expanded CD8+ clones among the top 100 scalp clones went down significantly. Because the treated cohort was small and included a single nonresponder, larger studies are needed to assess links between baseline CD8+ expansion and response. Compared with normal scalp, lesional scalp had higher clonality and more expanded CD8+ clones, particularly in alopecia totalis/universalis, a pattern that suggests antigenic drive. Many expanded lesional clones were found to persist in scalp and blood during tofacitinib treatment, and relapse after treatment cessation may be partly explained by this persistence. Unlike mouse skin, which is dominated by gammadelta T cells, normal human skin has resident alphabeta T cells that are also sequenced, and this complicates analysis of the scalp TCR repertoire. Shared TCR sequences between patients were less evident than in mice, which may be partly attributable to HLA diversity in the patient population.

Library preparation employed the immunoSEQ multiplex PCR assay. RNA was extracted from all samples and reverse transcribed into cDNA, which served as template for TCR sequencing. First-strand cDNA was synthesized using SuperScript III with a 2:1 mix of oligo-dT and random hexamers. Amplification bias was assessed with a synthetic immune receptor repertoire, and residual bias was removed computationally. As for the original processing: Raw reads were preprocessed for error removal, and CDR3 was defined according to IMGT conventions as running from the conserved cysteine to phenylalanine. Clonality was computed by normalizing Shannon entropy by log2 of the number of productive unique TCRs and subtracting the result from 1. CD4 or CD8 identity of scalp clones was inferred by cross-referencing scalp TCRbeta sequences with sorted blood CD4 and CD8 repertoires. Here the immuneACCESS table is served through TCRdb, limited to in-frame sequences with V and J called. Missing clones are a known gap in these copies; in checked studies unresolved V genes cover under half, and the rest lacks a known reason. Clonal size and the V and J genes are those of that table, whereas D and trimming came from the DNA. The table for this sample lists under 150,000 clones; roughly 82% of them were counted only once. In total, the top ten clones hold 25% of the sample.

Relative to germline, V is missing 5 bases and J is missing 0 bases, with 3 bases of the junction outside any gene match. The germline V gene specifies SNHLY as CDR1 and FYNNEI as CDR2. The CDR3, cysteine through phenylalanine, is 15 amino acids long. Solely the CDR3 DNA is kept, with 45 bases framed from the first base. This material consisted of CD8+ T cells sorted from blood, taken at week 4, from a patient treated with tofacitinib. The source is a human donor with alopecia areata. The chain is made from TRBV2 and TRBJ2-3, with 9 bases matching TRBD2. The CDR3 protein: CASSYSGGSTDTQYF. In nucleotides, the sequence is TGTGCCAGCAGTTACAGCGGGGGGAGCACAGATACGCAGTATTTT.